These 11 T cell receptor beta chains share one sample of origin, sequenced in a study of blood T cell repertoires in COVID-19. The repertoire was sequenced with immunoSEQ multiplex PCR; TCRdb's copy has only in-frame clones and lacks some. The sample lists 250,000 to 300,000 clones, about 86% seen once, with under 4.5% in the top ten. Specimen: PBMCs or T cells enriched from blood (not recorded which). The receptor set was obtained from a man aged 25 to 45 with acute COVID-19.

This clone is a singleton in its sample. The chain has TRBV4-1 and TRBJ2-7; 7 bases map to TRBD1. Germline trimming cut 0 bases from V and 3 bases from J; bases unmatched to any gene: 2. The CDR3 contains 14 residues. CDR1 MGHRA and CDR2 YSYEKL come from the germline V gene. CDR3 sequence (DNA): TGCGCCAGCAGCCAAGAGGGACAGCACTACGAGCAGTACGTC. This sequence encodes CASSQEGQHYEQYV.

This sequence joins TRBV2 and TRBJ2-1; 13 positions match TRBD2. Germline CDR1 SNHLY, CDR2 FYNNEI. V was clipped by 3 bases and J by 5 bases; unmatched bases: 1. This CDR3 has 15 amino acids. This CDR3 reads CASSETSGRNNEQFF. In nucleotides, the CDR3 is TGTGCCAGCAGTGAGACTAGCGGGAGGAACAATGAGCAGTTCTTC.

The V and J genes are TRBV6-5 and TRBJ1-6; a possible D gene is TRBD1 (5 bases). Looked up from germline, CDR1 is MNHEY and CDR2 is SVGAGI. The CDR3 spans 16 residues. The ends were cut back, 0 bases at V and 10 bases at J, with 16 bases in the middle. Here the CDR3 reads CASSYSGGGESSPLHF. As DNA, the CDR3 is TGTGCCAGCAGTTACTCGGGGGGGGGTGAAAGCTCACCCCTCCACTTT.

V gene TRBV30 combines with J gene TRBJ2-2, with 8 bases identical to TRBD2. This CDR3 is built from 15 residues. Germline trimming cut 6 bases from V and 0 bases from J; bases unmatched to any gene: 6. Germline lookup yields CDR1 GTSNPN and CDR2 SVGIG (reference sequence). DNA of the CDR3: TGTGCCTGTGCCCGGGGGGGGGCGAACACCGGGGAGCTGTTTTTT. This codes for CACARGGANTGELFF.

The chain couples TRBV4-2 to TRBJ1-4; 7 bases are a match to TRBD1. CDR1 is LGHNA, CDR2 YNFKEQ, per germline. CDR3 length: 18 amino acids. V was clipped by 5 bases and J by 0 bases; unmatched bases: 12. CDR3 bases: TGTGCCAGCAGCTGGCCGACAGGGAGGCGTGCAACTAATGAAAAACTGTTTTTT. Its protein is CASSWPTGRRATNEKLFF.

The rearrangement joins TRBV19 to TRBJ1-2, with TRBD1 matching 10 bases. The CDR3 totals 14 residues. The ends lost 4 bases at V and 8 bases at J; junction bases unmatched: 7. Germline assignment: CDR1 LNHDA and CDR2 SQIVND (reference sequence). CDR3 amino acids: CASSSRDRGRGYTF. The CDR3 DNA follows: TGTGCCAGTAGTAGCCGGGACAGGGGACGCGGCTACACCTTC.

This sequence joins TRBV6-1 and TRBJ2-1, with D perhaps TRBD2 (6 bases). V was trimmed by 1 base and J by 4 bases, leaving 11 bases between them. This CDR3 has 15 residues. Germline V gives CDR1 MNHNS, CDR2 SASEGT. The CDR3 loop reads CASSEVSRGYNEQFF. The CDR3 DNA sequence: TGTGCCAGCAGTGAAGTATCGCGGGGATACAATGAGCAGTTCTTC.

V gene TRBV27 combines with J gene TRBJ2-2; 11 bases are a match to TRBD1. Germline lookup yields CDR1 MNHEY and CDR2 SMNVEV (reference sequence). Trimming at V came to 8 bases and at J to 4 bases, leaving 3 bases not matched to a gene. The CDR3 runs 14 residues. The CDR3, as DNA: TGTGCCAGCCGGGACAGGGGGGGCACCGGGGAGCTGTTTTTT. It yields the protein CASRDRGGTGELFF.

This chain links TRBV5-5 with TRBJ2-5; a weak D match, TRBD2 (6 bases). Between the trimmed V and J ends, which lost 5 bases and 3 bases, there was a span of 17 bases. This CDR3 is built from 15 residues. Per germline, CDR1 SGHKS and CDR2 YYEKEE (reference sequence). The CDR3 DNA reads as TGTGCCAGCAGGGGGTGGGCGGGGAAGGAAGAGACCCAGTACTTC. Protein product: CASRGWAGKEETQYF.

This clone was detected only once. The chain links TRBV6-5 to TRBJ2-5, with TRBD1 matching 9 bases. J gave up 7 bases and V 6 bases, and 6 bases lay outside the gene matches. The CDR3 loop spans 13 amino acids. Germline assignment: CDR1 MNHEY and CDR2 SVGAGI. The CDR3 sequence is CASRTGGGGTQYF. In nucleotides, the CDR3 is TGTGCCAGCAGGACAGGGGGTGGGGGGACCCAGTACTTC.

The count of this clone is one. The chain carries TRBV28 and TRBJ1-4; 7 positions match TRBD1. The length of the CDR3 is 15 residues. With V trimmed by 6 bases and J by 5 bases, 9 bases remained unmatched. The germline V gene encodes CDR1 MDHEN and CDR2 SYDVKM. CDR3 in DNA: TGTGCCAGCAGCGGCGGGGACAGAAGAAATGAAAAACTGTTTTTT. This gives the protein CASSGGDRRNEKLFF.